Presented here are 29 T cell receptor beta chains from one specimen sequenced in a study of blood T cell repertoires in COVID-19. Sequenced by immunoSEQ multiplex PCR; TCRdb stores in-frame clones only, minus some. This sample yields around 100,000 clones, of which approximately 86% are seen a single time; about 3.2% belongs to the top ten. The sample taken for sequencing was peripheral blood. The receptors stem from a human donor in a cohort sampled during active COVID-19.

The chain combines TRBV6-2 or TRBV6-3 with TRBJ2-1; D unresolved. V was shortened by 5 bases and J by 4 bases, with 9 bases between the two germline ends. The CDR3 is 13 residues long. Germline assignment: CDR1 MNHEY and CDR2 SVGEGT. CDR3 nucleotide sequence: TGTGCCAGCAGTGCTACAGATTACAATGAGCAGTTCTTC. Translated: CASSATDYNEQFF.

The chain carries TRBV3-1 (or the pseudogene TRBV3-2) and TRBJ1-5, with TRBD1 identical over 11 bases. The V gene's germline CDR1 is LGHDT and CDR2 YNNKEL (reference sequence). V trimming: 4 bases; J trimming: 8 bases; junction bases outside the gene matches: 10. The length of the CDR3 is 16 residues. The CDR3 here is CASSLSRTGGSKPQHF. The CDR3, as DNA: TGTGCCAGCAGCCTCTCCAGGACAGGGGGCTCTAAGCCCCAGCATTTT.

The count of this clone is one. The chain combines TRBV4-3 with TRBJ2-1; 7 nucleotides match TRBD1. V shed 6 bases, J shed 4 bases, and the junction held 6 bases outside the gene matches. The CDR3 spans 14 residues. Germline V gene lookup returns CDR1 LGHNA and CDR2 YSLEER. The CDR3 loop is CASSGNRGYNEQFF. The CDR3 DNA reads TGCGCCAGCAGTGGAAACAGGGGTTACAATGAGCAGTTCTTC.

This chain uses TRBV5-6 with TRBJ2-6; possible D gene TRBD1, 7 bases. The CDR3 totals 16 residues. V was shortened by 9 bases and J by 3 bases, with 19 bases between the two germline ends. Per germline, CDR1 SGHDT and CDR2 YYEEEE. CDR3 sequence: CATRRRGRDGANVLTF. The CDR3 DNA sequence: TGTGCCACCCGGAGAAGGGGGCGGGATGGGGCCAACGTCCTGACTTTC. The entire variable domain, with the rest obtained from reference TRBV5-6 and TRBJ2-6, is as follows: DAGVTQSPTHLIKTRGQQVTLRCSPKSGHDTVSWYQQALGQGPQFIFQYYEEEERQRGNFPDRFSGHQFPNYSSELNVNALLLGDSALYLCATRRRGRDGANVLTFGAGSRLTVL.

The chain couples TRBV7-3 to TRBJ2-1, with 7 bases fitting TRBD2. This CDR3 is 14 amino acids long. Germline assignment: CDR1 SGHTA and CDR2 FQGTGA. The V and J ends lost 5 bases and 7 bases, in that order; junction bases with no gene match: 8. Here the CDR3 reads CASSITGGSNEQFF. The CDR3 DNA reads TGTGCCAGCAGCATCACCGGGGGGAGTAATGAGCAGTTCTTC.

The chain couples TRBV9 to TRBJ2-7; 10 bases match TRBD2. V was clipped by 4 bases and J by 7 bases; unmatched bases: 20. This CDR3 spans 18 amino acids. Germline V gives CDR1 SGDLS, CDR2 YYNGEE. CDR3 protein: CASSSRTSGGGLHDEQYF. The CDR3 bases are TGTGCCAGCAGCTCGCGGACTAGCGGTGGGGGCCTACATGATGAGCAGTACTTC.

The chain uses TRBV3-1 (or the pseudogene TRBV3-2) and TRBJ1-1, with a tentative D call TRBD1 (6 bases). This CDR3 region has 12 residues. V dropped 4 bases and J dropped 8 bases, with 11 bases sitting between them. Germline CDR1 is LGHDT and CDR2 is YNNKEL (reference sequence). Here the CDR3 reads CASSLGQTEAFF. The CDR3 DNA reads as TGTGCCAGCAGCCTAGGACAGACAGAAGCTTTCTTT.

The chain uses TRBV19 and TRBJ1-5; D is unclear. The CDR3 runs to 16 residues. Trimming left V 2 bases short and J 0 bases short, with 11 bases between. Germline CDR1 reads LNHDA; CDR2 reads SQIVND (reference sequence). The CDR3, as DNA: TGTGCCAGTAGTATATTAGGCGGAAATAGCAATCAGCCCCAGCATTTT. This codes for CASSILGGNSNQPQHF.

Comments on this clone: Other DNA sequences within the sample encode an identical CDR3. The chain uses TRBV3-1 (or the pseudogene TRBV3-2) and TRBJ2-6; D remains unclear. The V gene lost 0 bases and the J gene lost 0 bases, with 3 bases spanning the gap. Germline V gene sequence: CDR1 LGHDT, CDR2 YNNKEL (reference sequence). There are 15 residues in the CDR3. The CDR3 sequence: CASSQDYSGANVLTF. CDR3 nucleotide sequence: TGTGCCAGCAGCCAAGATTACTCTGGGGCCAACGTCCTGACTTTC.

CDR3 coding DNA: TGTGCCAGCAGGGGGACAGCGAACTATGGCTACACCTTC. Translation gives CASRGTANYGYTF. The chain recombines TRBV7-2 with TRBJ1-2; TRBD1 matches 7 bases. V was clipped by 6 bases and J by 2 bases; unmatched bases: 3. This CDR3 has 13 residues. Germline V gene sequence: CDR1 SGHTA, CDR2 FQGNSA.

The rearrangement uses TRBV6-6 and TRBJ2-7; 9 nucleotides align to TRBD2. Germline V lookup: CDR1 MNHNY, CDR2 SVGAGI (reference sequence). After removal of 4 bases from V and 2 bases from J, the junction contained 6 bases not matched to a gene. The CDR3 totals 15 residues. CDR3 sequence reads: CASSLREREAYEQYF. For the CDR3, the DNA is TGTGCCAGCAGTTTAAGAGAGCGGGAGGCCTACGAGCAGTACTTC.

The rearrangement joins TRBV4-1 to TRBJ2-7, with 11 positions matching TRBD1. J was trimmed by 4 bases and V by 3 bases; bases with no gene match: 8. Germline values: CDR1 MGHRA, CDR2 YSYEKL. CDR3 size: 16 residues. CDR3 nucleotides: TGCGCCAGCAGCCAGGGGCCGGGACAGGGGGTTTACGAGCAGTACTTC. Translating gives CASSQGPGQGVYEQYF.

The V and J genes are TRBV7-9 and TRBJ1-3; D not certain. Trimming took 7 bases from V and 4 from J, leaving 17 bases between them. Looked up from germline, CDR1 is SEHNR and CDR2 is FQNEAQ (reference sequence). The CDR3 consists of 15 residues. The CDR3 bases are TGTGCCAGCAACACCATTAGCGAGGTGGGAAACACCATATATTTT. Protein sequence: CASNTISEVGNTIYF.

V is TRBV2 and J is TRBJ2-3, with D possibly being TRBD2 (7 bases). Germline assignment: CDR1 SNHLY and CDR2 FYNNEI. Trimming pared 5 bases from V and 2 bases from J, leaving 17 bases between. The CDR3 totals 16 residues. As DNA, the CDR3 is TGTGCCAGCAGTCGGGGGCTAGCGGCGATCACAGATACGCAGTATTTT. Protein product: CASSRGLAAITDTQYF.

In this sample, this clone turned up a few times. The J gene is TRBJ1-5, the V gene TRBV4-1, with unresolved D. CDR3 length: 17 residues. The V gene lost 3 bases and the J gene lost 0 bases, with 15 bases spanning the gap. Germline CDR1 is MGHRA and CDR2 is YSYEKL. For the CDR3, the DNA is TGCGCCAGCAGCCAGGCCTTGGAAGCGTATAGCAATCAGCCCCAGCATTTT. Protein sequence: CASSQALEAYSNQPQHF.

This sequence joins TRBV3-1 (or the pseudogene TRBV3-2) and TRBJ1-2; TRBD1 aligns across 8 bases. This CDR3 region has 14 residues. Unmatched junction bases numbered 8, after V lost 4 bases and J lost 7 bases. Germline assignment: CDR1 LGHDT and CDR2 YNNKEL (reference sequence). CDR3 residues: CASSPADREGGYTF. The CDR3 DNA reads TGTGCCAGCAGCCCGGCGGACAGGGAGGGTGGCTACACCTTC.

The chain uses TRBV7-3 and TRBJ1-1; 9 bases map to TRBD1. From germline, CDR1 is SGHTA and CDR2 FQGTGA. There are 13 residues in the CDR3. The V gene end was trimmed by 4 bases and the J gene end by 7 bases; junction bases not matched to a gene: 4. The CDR3 DNA reads TGTGCCAGCAGCTCGAGGACAGGGGTTGAAGCTTTCTTT. Its protein is CASSSRTGVEAFF.

The chain's CDR3 is CASSQTSLRQGGNQPQHF. The CDR3 DNA follows: TGCGCCAGCAGCCAAACCTCTCTACGGCAGGGCGGCAATCAGCCCCAGCATTTT. The rearrangement links TRBV4-1 to TRBJ1-5; D perhaps matches TRBD1 (5 bases). Trimming pared 2 bases from V and 2 bases from J, leaving 19 bases between. The CDR3 sequence is 18 residues long. Germline assignment: CDR1 MGHRA and CDR2 YSYEKL.

The sample holds one count of this clone. J is TRBJ2-6 and V is TRBV5-1; D gene ambiguous. In germline, CDR1 is SGHRS, CDR2 YFSETQ. V lost 4 bases and J 3 bases, leaving 8 bases between the germline ends. CDR3 length: 14 amino acids. In DNA form, the CDR3 reads TGCGCCAGCAGCCGAGGAAGTGGGGCCAACGTCCTGACTTTC. This sequence encodes CASSRGSGANVLTF. Supplemented by reference TRBV5-1 and TRBJ2-6, the full variable domain reads KAGVTQTPRYLIKTRGQQVTLSCSPISGHRSVSWYQQTPGQGLQFLFEYFSETQRNKGNFPGRFSGRQFSNSRSEMNVSTLELGDSALYLCASSRGSGANVLTFGAGSRLTVL.

V gene TRBV7-2 combines with J gene TRBJ2-1; possible D gene TRBD2, 6 bases. Per the germline V gene, CDR1 is SGHTA and CDR2 is FQGNSA. The V gene lost 3 bases and the J gene lost 9 bases, with 15 bases spanning the gap. This CDR3 contains 14 residues. CDR3 DNA: TGTGCCAGCAGCTTGAGTGGGGTGGGGGGTGAGCAGTTCTTC. It codes for CASSLSGVGGEQFF.

This chain uses TRBV7-2 with TRBJ1-2, with 11 bases lining up with TRBD1. Germline V gene data show CDR1 as SGHTA and CDR2 as FQGNSA. The trim removed 5 bases at V and 4 bases at J, leaving 3 bases unmatched. This CDR3 contains 14 residues. The CDR3 sequence is CASSQGTGGYGYTF. In nucleotides, the CDR3 is TGTGCCAGCAGCCAAGGGACAGGGGGCTATGGCTACACCTTC.

V usage is TRBV5-1 and J usage is TRBJ1-1; D not resolved. The CDR3 sequence is 14 residues long. Germline assignment: CDR1 SGHRS and CDR2 YFSETQ. Trimming took off 0 bases at V and 1 base at J, with 7 bases between the two ends. The CDR3 DNA sequence: TGCGCCAGCAGCTTGGATTCGGGGAACACTGAAGCTTTCTTT. Amino acid sequence: CASSLDSGNTEAFF.

The chain's CDR3 is CASSLGGDLTDTQYF. As DNA, the CDR3 is TGCGCCAGCAGCTTAGGAGGGGATCTCACAGATACGCAGTATTTT. The J gene is TRBJ2-3, the V gene TRBV5-1; possible D gene TRBD2, 6 bases. Trimming took 2 bases from V and 2 from J, leaving 12 bases between them. Germline CDR1 and CDR2: SGHRS and YFSETQ. This CDR3 contains 15 residues.

For the CDR3, the DNA is TGTGCCAGCGCGTCGGGAGGAAGGAACATTCAGTACTTC. It is translated as CASASGGRNIQYF. The genes are TRBV27 and TRBJ2-4, with 7 bases matching TRBD2. In germline, CDR1 is MNHEY, CDR2 SMNVEV (reference sequence). V gave up 8 bases and J gave up 7 bases; unmatched junction bases: 8. The CDR3 extends over 13 amino acids.

The chain employs TRBV2 and TRBJ1-2; maybe TRBD1 (6 bases). The CDR3 contains 14 residues. Germline CDR1 SNHLY, CDR2 FYNNEI. V lost 4 bases, J lost 8 bases, and 17 bases lay in between. CDR3 nucleotides: TGTGCCAGCAGTGGTACGGACAGCCGCTTAGGCTACACCTTC. This encodes CASSGTDSRLGYTF.

The chain is built from TRBV27 and TRBJ1-2, with 8 bases that match TRBD1. This CDR3 spans 12 amino acids. V gave up 6 bases and J gave up 8 bases; unmatched junction bases: 5. Germline CDR1 MNHEY, CDR2 SMNVEV (reference sequence). This CDR3 is CASSRQGWGYTF. For the CDR3, the DNA is TGTGCCAGCAGCCGACAGGGGTGGGGCTACACCTTC.

V is TRBV7-9 and J is TRBJ2-1; 9 bases line up with TRBD2. The CDR3 is 13 amino acids. CDR1 is SEHNR, CDR2 FQNEAQ, per germline (reference sequence). J lost 8 bases, V lost 5 bases, and 4 bases had no gene match. The CDR3 sequence: CASSLSGSHEQFF. CDR3 coding DNA: TGTGCCAGCAGCCTTAGCGGGAGCCATGAGCAGTTCTTC.

The CDR3 DNA reads as TGTGCCAGCAGCGTTAACCCTAGCGGGGGGCCAGAGGAGCAGTTCTTC. Translation: CASSVNPSGGPEEQFF. The gene calls are TRBV9 and TRBJ2-1; 11 bases match TRBD2. V lost 2 bases to trimming and J lost 10 bases; unmatched junction nucleotides: 11. There are 16 residues in the CDR3. Germline V CDR1 and CDR2: SGDLS, YYNGEE.

The gene calls are TRBV19 and TRBJ1-1, with D possibly being TRBD1 (6 bases). Germline CDR1 reads LNHDA; CDR2 reads SQIVND (reference sequence). The CDR3 consists of 18 residues. Trimming shortened V by 2 bases and J by 1 base, and 20 bases separated the two germline ends. CDR3: CASSIHLKAGDSNTEAFF. The CDR3 bases are TGTGCCAGTAGTATACACCTCAAGGCAGGGGATTCGAACACTGAAGCTTTCTTT.